This passage covers 30 T cell receptor beta chains from one sample sequenced in a study of blood T cell repertoires in COVID-19. The method was immunoSEQ multiplex PCR; TCRdb's version includes in-frame clones alone and lacks a portion of them. Altogether around 60,000 clones are present, 70% to 90% being singletons, with the ten largest covering roughly 3.9%. Input material: peripheral blood. The receptors shown here come from a man aged 70 or older with acute or convalescent COVID-19.

This clone appeared a few times. The rearrangement joins TRBV10-3 to TRBJ2-7; 7 bases align to TRBD1. The V and J ends lost 7 bases and 0 bases, in that order; junction bases with no gene match: 6. This CDR3 is 14 amino acids long. Germline V CDR1 and CDR2: ENHRY, SYGVKD. The CDR3 loop is CAIKKDRSSYEQYF. For the CDR3, the DNA is TGTGCCATCAAGAAGGACAGGAGCTCCTACGAGCAGTACTTC.

This clone appeared once. The genes are TRBV29-1 and TRBJ1-2; 8 positions match TRBD1. Germline V gene lookup returns CDR1 SQVTM and CDR2 ANQGSEA. Trimming removed 7 bases from V and 2 bases from J; junction bases left unmatched: 6. There are 13 residues in the CDR3. The CDR3 DNA is TGCAGCGCTTACAGGGGGGACAACTATGGCTACACCTTC. Amino acids: CSAYRGDNYGYTF.

This clone was seen repeatedly, ten times or more. The rearrangement joins TRBV20-1 to TRBJ2-5; 11 bases align to TRBD2. From germline, CDR1 is DFQATT and CDR2 SNEGSKA (reference sequence). The CDR3 runs 15 residues. The V gene end was trimmed by 3 bases and the J gene end by 2 bases; junction bases not matched to a gene: 5. The CDR3 region has the DNA TGCAGTGCTAGTCCAACTAGCGGGGGACAAGAGACCCAGTACTTC. Amino acid sequence: CSASPTSGGQETQYF.

V usage is TRBV7-2 and J usage is TRBJ1-6; 7 nucleotides align to TRBD1. CDR3 size: 15 residues. Germline CDR1 is SGHTA and CDR2 is FQGNSA. Losses at the gene ends were 5 bases for V and 9 bases for J; bases not matched to a gene: 10. This CDR3 reads CASSASGTVISPLHF. In DNA form, the CDR3 reads TGTGCCAGCAGCGCCTCCGGGACAGTTATTTCACCCCTCCACTTT.

The chain recombines TRBV28 with TRBJ1-2; D gene ambiguous. This CDR3 comprises 13 residues. Germline V lookup: CDR1 MDHEN, CDR2 SYDVKM. The V end lost 3 bases, the J end lost 6 bases, and 11 bases lay between the germline ends. CDR3 sequence reads: CASSFFAADGYTF. In nucleotides, the CDR3 is TGTGCCAGCAGTTTTTTCGCCGCAGATGGCTACACCTTC.

This clone came up once. A much larger clone sits a single nucleotide away, making a read error possible. V usage is TRBV11-2 and J usage is TRBJ2-2; no clear D gene. Germline V gene sequence: CDR1 SGHAT, CDR2 FQNNGV. Deletions cut 4 bases from V and 0 bases from J, with 3 bases between. The CDR3 spans 13 residues. DNA for the CDR3: TGTGCCAGCAGCTACACGAACACCGGGGAGCTGTTTTTT. Protein sequence: CASSYTNTGELFF.

This chain uses TRBV27 with TRBJ1-5, with D unclear. This CDR3 has 14 amino acids. Germline assignment: CDR1 MNHEY and CDR2 SMNVEV (reference sequence). V lost 3 bases, J lost 2 bases, and 8 bases lay in between. The CDR3 DNA reads TGTGCCAGCAGTTTCTTTGGAGGCAATCAGCCCCAGCATTTT. It is translated as CASSFFGGNQPQHF.

This chain links TRBV7-9 with TRBJ1-1; no definite D call. This CDR3 is built from 12 residues. Trimming removed 6 bases at V and 1 base at J, with 6 bases between. Germline-derived CDR1 and CDR2 are SEHNR and FQNEAQ (reference sequence). This CDR3 reads CASRRSNTEAFF. CDR3 sequence (DNA): TGTGCCAGCAGGCGGTCGAACACTGAAGCTTTCTTT.

The genes are TRBV4-3 and TRBJ2-7; TRBD2 matches at 11 bases. The CDR3 has 15 amino acids. The J segment lost 3 bases and the V segment lost 3 bases, leaving 4 bases of the junction unmatched. Germline CDR1 is LGHNA and CDR2 is YSLEER. CDR3 sequence: CASSHLTSGVYEQYF. The CDR3 DNA is TGCGCCAGCAGCCACCTGACTAGCGGGGTCTACGAGCAGTACTTC.

Here the CDR3 reads CATSRDRTAEKLFF. The CDR3 DNA follows: TGTGCCACCAGCAGAGATCGGACAGCGGAAAAACTGTTTTTT. The chain couples TRBV15 to TRBJ1-4; D is perhaps TRBD1 (6 bases). Germline lookup yields CDR1 LNHNV and CDR2 YYDKDF (reference sequence). The CDR3 covers 14 residues. Trimming removed 0 bases at V and 8 bases at J, with 10 bases between.

This sequence joins TRBV7-2 and TRBJ1-5; the match to TRBD1 covers 9 bases. Trimming removed 6 bases from V and 7 bases from J; junction bases left unmatched: 7. Germline CDR1 SGHTA, CDR2 FQGNSA. The CDR3 covers 14 residues. The CDR3 nucleotides read TGTGCCAGCAGTTCACAGGGGGCGGGGCAGCCCCAGCATTTT. This gives the protein CASSSQGAGQPQHF.

V usage is TRBV12-3 or TRBV12-4 and J usage is TRBJ2-7; 7 bases map to TRBD2. The CDR3 has 12 amino acids. J was trimmed by 7 bases and V by 6 bases; bases with no gene match: 6. The CDR3 DNA reads as TGTGCCAGCAGCCCGGTGGGAGGGGAGCAGTACTTC. As protein: CASSPVGGEQYF.

The chain is built from TRBV6-6 and TRBJ2-5, with TRBD2 matching 8 bases. Germline V lookup: CDR1 MNHNY, CDR2 SVGAGI (reference sequence). The CDR3 runs 16 residues. V trimming: 0 bases; J trimming: 5 bases; junction bases outside the gene matches: 8. The CDR3 DNA reads TGTGCCAGCAGTTACTCCGGGGGGGGACGTTCGGAGACCCAGTACTTC. It codes for CASSYSGGGRSETQYF.

The rearrangement uses TRBV7-2 and TRBJ2-1; D may be TRBD1 (5 bases). Trimming pared 3 bases from V and 0 bases from J, leaving 9 bases between. The germline V gene has CDR1 SGHTA and CDR2 FQGNSA. The CDR3 extends over 15 amino acids. DNA for the CDR3: TGTGCCAGCAGCTTTGGCAGGGCCTCCTACAATGAGCAGTTCTTC. The encoded protein is CASSFGRASYNEQFF. Drawing the rest from reference TRBV7-2 and TRBJ2-1, the complete variable domain is GAGVSQSPSNKVTEKGKDVELRCDPISGHTALYWYRQSLGQGLEFLIYFQGNSAPDKSGLPSDRFSAERTGGSVSTLTIQRTQQEDSAVYLCASSFGRASYNEQFFGPGTRLTVL.

This clone was seen only a few times. V is TRBV24-1 and J is TRBJ1-2, with D perhaps matching TRBD1 (6 bases). Trimming took off 3 bases at V and 7 bases at J, with 8 bases between the two ends. The germline CDR1 and CDR2 sequences are KGHDR and SFDVKD. The CDR3 is 12 residues long. Here the CDR3 reads CATSDRGGGYTF. The CDR3 region has the DNA TGTGCCACCAGTGATAGGGGGGGTGGCTACACCTTC.

The J gene is TRBJ1-1, the V gene TRBV6-5; no firm D call. The V end lost 8 bases, the J end lost 1 base, and 11 bases lay between the germline ends. CDR1 MNHEY and CDR2 SVGAGI come from the germline V gene. The CDR3 length is 13 residues. The CDR3 sequence: CASRRQPNTEAFF. As DNA, the CDR3 is TGTGCCAGCCGTCGACAACCGAACACTGAAGCTTTCTTT.

This clone appeared once. The chain carries TRBV9 and TRBJ1-3; D is perhaps TRBD1 (6 bases). V lost 0 bases to trimming and J lost 0 bases, with 19 bases between them. CDR1 is SGDLS and CDR2 is YYNGEE in the germline V gene. The CDR3 totals 19 residues. The CDR3 region has the DNA TGTGCCAGCAGCGTAGGAATTGATGACAGGCAGTACTCTGGAAACACCATATATTTT. Protein: CASSVGIDDRQYSGNTIYF.

V gene TRBV9 combines with J gene TRBJ2-1, with 7 bases fitting TRBD1. The germline V gene has CDR1 SGDLS and CDR2 YYNGEE. V shed 3 bases, J shed 1 base, and the junction held 7 bases outside the gene matches. The length of the CDR3 is 16 residues. Here the CDR3 DNA reads TGTGCCAGCAGCGCCGGCGGCAGGGGGTCCTACAATGAGCAGTTCTTC. This encodes CASSAGGRGSYNEQFF.

The chain joins TRBV11-3 to TRBJ1-5; D may be TRBD1 (6 bases). The CDR3 runs 18 residues. In germline, CDR1 is SGHNT, CDR2 YENEEA. The ends were cut back, 2 bases at V and 7 bases at J, with 24 bases in the middle. In DNA form, the CDR3 reads TGTGCCAGCAGCTTAAAATCACAGGGAAGGGGCAAATACCAGCCCCAGCATTTT. Amino acid sequence: CASSLKSQGRGKYQPQHF.

The gene calls are TRBV2 and TRBJ2-7, with TRBD1 identical over 9 bases. The trim removed 8 bases at V and 3 bases at J, leaving 8 bases unmatched. The length of the CDR3 is 14 residues. Germline assignment: CDR1 SNHLY and CDR2 FYNNEI. In nucleotides, the CDR3 is TGTGCCAGCTTTGGGGAGACAGGGGGCTACGAGCAGTACTTC. Translating it yields CASFGETGGYEQYF.

J is TRBJ2-7 and V is TRBV3-1 (or the pseudogene TRBV3-2); 7 bases map to TRBD1. The J segment lost 0 bases and the V segment lost 4 bases, leaving 6 bases of the junction unmatched. The length of the CDR3 is 15 residues. Germline CDR1 LGHDT, CDR2 YNNKEL (reference sequence). The CDR3 DNA follows: TGTGCCAGCAGCCGGGACAGCCGTTACTCCTACGAGCAGTACTTC. Residues: CASSRDSRYSYEQYF.

This clone was seen a few times. V and J are TRBV9 and TRBJ2-2; D is possibly TRBD2 (6 bases). V gave up 3 bases and J gave up 2 bases, with 11 bases separating them. CDR3 length: 15 residues. Germline CDR1 reads SGDLS; CDR2 reads YYNGEE. The CDR3 reads CASSDSGGNTGELFF. The CDR3 coding sequence is TGTGCCAGCAGCGATAGCGGAGGTAACACCGGGGAGCTGTTTTTT.

CDR3 sequence reads: CASSYRATSPYGYTF. DNA of the CDR3: TGTGCCAGCAGTTACAGAGCCACTTCCCCCTATGGCTACACCTTC. This sequence joins TRBV6-5 and TRBJ1-2; no definite D call. The CDR3 runs to 15 residues. V was trimmed by 2 bases and J by 4 bases, leaving 14 bases between them. The germline V gene encodes CDR1 MNHEY and CDR2 SVGAGI.

This clone was detected a few times. V gene TRBV6-5 combines with J gene TRBJ2-1; D remains ambiguous. Per the germline V gene, CDR1 is MNHEY and CDR2 is SVGAGI. Deletions cut 4 bases from V and 9 bases from J, with 7 bases between. The CDR3 covers 11 residues. As DNA, the CDR3 is TGTGCCAGCAGTTCCCGTTTTGAGCAGTTCTTC. Translation gives CASSSRFEQFF.

The gene calls are TRBV10-3 and TRBJ2-7; the match to TRBD2 covers 14 bases. The CDR3 is 17 residues long. With 4 bases clipped from V and 7 bases from J, the junction kept 12 bases outside the gene matches. Germline CDR1 ENHRY, CDR2 SYGVKD. The CDR3 region is CAISAGTSGGVGGEQYF. The CDR3 region has the DNA TGTGCCATCAGTGCTGGGACTAGCGGGGGTGTTGGCGGGGAGCAGTACTTC.

The sample holds a few counts of this clone. The V call is TRBV7-2, the J call TRBJ1-1, with D maybe TRBD1 (6 bases). Germline V gene sequence: CDR1 SGHTA, CDR2 FQGNSA. The CDR3 spans 14 residues. V lost 1 base, J lost 8 bases, and 14 bases lay in between. CDR3 residues: CASSLGFWTAEAFF. CDR3 nucleotide sequence: TGTGCCAGCAGCTTAGGGTTTTGGACAGCAGAAGCTTTCTTT.

DNA for the CDR3: TGTGCCAGCAGCTTAACCTGGGACAGCCTAAATTCACCCCTCCACTTT. It is translated as CASSLTWDSLNSPLHF. V and J are TRBV7-8 and TRBJ1-6, with 7 bases lining up with TRBD1. The germline gives CDR1 SGHVS, CDR2 FQNEAQ. The CDR3 is 16 residues long. With V trimmed by 2 bases and J by 7 bases, 8 bases remained unmatched.

CDR3 in DNA: TGTGCCAGTAGGCCCAAGGGGGCGGACCAGCCCCAGCATTTT. It translates to CASRPKGADQPQHF. This chain connects TRBV19 to TRBJ1-5; 7 nucleotides match TRBD1. J lost 7 bases, V lost 6 bases, and 9 bases had no gene match. This CDR3 has 14 residues. The germline CDR1 and CDR2 sequences are LNHDA and SQIVND (reference sequence).

V usage is TRBV11-2 and J usage is TRBJ2-5; D is ambiguous. Trimming left V 7 bases short and J 5 bases short, with 8 bases between. Germline lookup yields CDR1 SGHAT and CDR2 FQNNGV. This CDR3 is 11 amino acids long. This CDR3 reads CASTQQETQYF. In DNA form, the CDR3 reads TGTGCCAGCACCCAACAGGAGACCCAGTACTTC. The entire variable domain, with the rest obtained from reference TRBV11-2 and TRBJ2-5, is as follows: EAGVAQSPRYKIIEKRQSVAFWCNPISGHATLYWYQQILGQGPKLLIQFQNNGVVDDSQLPKDRFSAERLKGVDSTLKIQPAKLEDSAVYLCASTQQETQYFGPGTRLLVL.

Remarks on this clone: A junction end diverges from the germline sequence, so it may reflect a read error. The chain combines TRBV2 with TRBJ1-6; no reliable D call. This CDR3 has 17 amino acids. CDR1 is SNHLY and CDR2 is FYNNEI in the germline V gene. This CDR3 is CASREGTLPGLGSPLHF. The CDR3 DNA reads as TGTGCCAGCAGGGAAGGAACCCTCCCAGGATTGGGTTCACCCCTCCACTTT.